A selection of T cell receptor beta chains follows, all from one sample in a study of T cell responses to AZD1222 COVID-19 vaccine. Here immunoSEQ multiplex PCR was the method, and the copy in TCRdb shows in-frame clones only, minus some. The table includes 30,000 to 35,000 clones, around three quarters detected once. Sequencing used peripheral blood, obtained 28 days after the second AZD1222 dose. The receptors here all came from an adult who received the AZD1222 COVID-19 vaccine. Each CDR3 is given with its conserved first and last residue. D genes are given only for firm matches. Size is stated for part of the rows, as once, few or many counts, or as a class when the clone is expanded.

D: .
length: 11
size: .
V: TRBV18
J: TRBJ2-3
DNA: TGTGCCAGCTCTCCCACAGATACGCAGTATTTT
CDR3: CASSPTDTQYF

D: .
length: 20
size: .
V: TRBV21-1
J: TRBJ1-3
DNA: TGTGCCAGCAGCAAATGGGAATTACAGGGAGATAGAGGCAAGGGAAACACCATATATTTT
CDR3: CASSKWELQGDRGKGNTIYF

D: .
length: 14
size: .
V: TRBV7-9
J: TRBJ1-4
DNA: TGTGCCAGCAGCTTCCGAGGGGTCGGGGAAAAACTGTTTTTT
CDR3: CASSFRGVGEKLFF

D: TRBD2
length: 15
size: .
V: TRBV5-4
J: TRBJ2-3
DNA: TGTGCCAGCAGCTTGGTACTAGCGGGGGTAGATACGCAGTATTTT
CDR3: CASSLVLAGVDTQYF

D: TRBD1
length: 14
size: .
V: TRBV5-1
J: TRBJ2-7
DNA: TGCGCCAGCAGCTTAGGACAGGGGGCCCGCGAGCAGTACTTC
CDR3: CASSLGQGAREQYF

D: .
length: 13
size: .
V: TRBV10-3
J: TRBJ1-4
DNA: TGTGCCATCAGCAGGGCGATTAATGAAAAACTGTTTTTT
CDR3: CAISRAINEKLFF

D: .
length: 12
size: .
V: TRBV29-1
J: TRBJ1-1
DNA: TGCAGCGTTGTAACAGGGAACACTGAAGCTTTCTTT
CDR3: CSVVTGNTEAFF

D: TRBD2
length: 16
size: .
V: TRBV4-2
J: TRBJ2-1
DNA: TGTGCCAGCAGCCCAAGCGCAGGAGCGGGAGTCCTTGAGCAGTTCTTC
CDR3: CASSPSAGAGVLEQFF

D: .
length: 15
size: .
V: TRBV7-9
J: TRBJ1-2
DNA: TGTGCCAGCACCGCCCGGGGGGTTGTATATAGTGGCTACACCTTC
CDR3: CASTARGVVYSGYTF

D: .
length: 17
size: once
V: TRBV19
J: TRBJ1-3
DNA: TGTGCCACCCTTGGGCAAACTACACCAAAAACTGGAAACACCATATATTTT
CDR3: CATLGQTTPKTGNTIYF

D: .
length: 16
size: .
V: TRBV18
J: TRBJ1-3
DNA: TGTGCCAGCTCACCCCAAAGAGACGGCTCTGGAAACACCATATATTTT
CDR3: CASSPQRDGSGNTIYF

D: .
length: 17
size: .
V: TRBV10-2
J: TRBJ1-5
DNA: TGCGCCAGCAGTGAGTTGAAAGGCACGGGTAGCAATCAGCCCCAGCATTTT
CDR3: CASSELKGTGSNQPQHF

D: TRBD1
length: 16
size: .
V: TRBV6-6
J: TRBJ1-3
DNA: TGTGCCAGCAGAACCGGGCGAGGGGGCAGGGGAAACACCATATATTTT
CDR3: CASRTGRGGRGNTIYF

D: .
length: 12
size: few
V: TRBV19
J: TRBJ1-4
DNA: TGTGCCAGTAGTATAGGGCGGGGCGGACTGTTTTTT
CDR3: CASSIGRGGLFF

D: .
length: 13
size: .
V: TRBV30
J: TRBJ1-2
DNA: TGTGCCTGGAGTGTGAACGGGCGTCATGGCTACACCTTC
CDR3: CAWSVNGRHGYTF

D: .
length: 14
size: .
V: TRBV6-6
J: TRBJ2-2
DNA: TGTGCCAGCAGTCCCCTGGACGGCACCGGGGAGCTGTTTTTT
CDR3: CASSPLDGTGELFF

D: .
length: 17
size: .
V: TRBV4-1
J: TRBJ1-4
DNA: TGCGCCAGCAGCCTAAAGGTGGCTCAGGTCGTGGATGAAAAACTGTTTTTT
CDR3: CASSLKVAQVVDEKLFF

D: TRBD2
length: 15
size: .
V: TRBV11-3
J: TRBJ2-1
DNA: TGTGCCAGCAGCTTAGGGCTAGCGGGCTACAATGAGCAGTTCTTC
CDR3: CASSLGLAGYNEQFF

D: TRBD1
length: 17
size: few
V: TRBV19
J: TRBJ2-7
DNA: TGTGCCAGTAGTATCGGGTCCGGGACAGGCCTAACCCACGAGCAGTACTTC
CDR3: CASSIGSGTGLTHEQYF

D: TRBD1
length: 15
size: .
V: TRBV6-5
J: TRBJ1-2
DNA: TGTGCCAGCAGTTACGACGGGACAGTTAACTATGGCTACACCTTC
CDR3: CASSYDGTVNYGYTF

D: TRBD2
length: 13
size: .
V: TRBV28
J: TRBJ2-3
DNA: TGTGCCAGCATAGCGGGGGGGCTAAATACGCAGTATTTT
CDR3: CASIAGGLNTQYF

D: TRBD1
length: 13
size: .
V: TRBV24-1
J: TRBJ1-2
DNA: TGTGCCACCAGCGGACAGGGGGCGGATGGCTACACCTTC
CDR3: CATSGQGADGYTF

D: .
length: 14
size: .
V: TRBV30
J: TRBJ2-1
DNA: TGTGCCTGGAGTAAAGACAGAGGACGGGGTGAGCAGTTCTTC
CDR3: CAWSKDRGRGEQFF

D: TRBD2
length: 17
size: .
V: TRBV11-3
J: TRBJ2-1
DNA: TGTGCCAGCAGCTCTTCCTACCAGCGGGGGGCCTACAATGAGCAGTTCTTC
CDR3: CASSSSYQRGAYNEQFF

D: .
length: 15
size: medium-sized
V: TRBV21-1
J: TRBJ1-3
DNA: TGTGCCAGCAGTGGGGGACGGGATAAGGGCAACACCATATATTTT
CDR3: CASSGGRDKGNTIYF

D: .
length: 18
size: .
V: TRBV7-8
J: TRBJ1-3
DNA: TGTGCCAGCAGCTTAAGGCAGAGATACAAAGAAACTGGAAACACCATATATTTT
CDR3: CASSLRQRYKETGNTIYF

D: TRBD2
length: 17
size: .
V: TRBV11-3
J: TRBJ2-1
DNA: TGTGCCAGCAGCTCCCGCTCGGTAGCGGGAGTTGATGCTGAGCAGTTCTTC
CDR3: CASSSRSVAGVDAEQFF

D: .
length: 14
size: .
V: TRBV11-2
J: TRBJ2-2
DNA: TGTGCCAGCAGCGCAGGGGATTGGGCCGGGGAGCTGTTTTTT
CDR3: CASSAGDWAGELFF

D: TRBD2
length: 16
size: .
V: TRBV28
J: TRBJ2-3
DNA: TGTGCCAGCAGTTCACCGCGGGGGGGCCTAACAGATACGCAGTATTTT
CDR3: CASSSPRGGLTDTQYF

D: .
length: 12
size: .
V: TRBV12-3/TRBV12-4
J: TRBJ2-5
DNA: TGTGCCAGCAGTCCAATTCAAGAGACCCAGTACTTC
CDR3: CASSPIQETQYF

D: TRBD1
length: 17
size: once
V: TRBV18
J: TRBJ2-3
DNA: TGTGCCAGCTCACCATTACCTTTCCAGGGGGCGACAGATACGCAGTATTTT
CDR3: CASSPLPFQGATDTQYF

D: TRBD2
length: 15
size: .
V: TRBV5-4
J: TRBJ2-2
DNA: TGTGCCAGCAGCTCCCTTAGCGGGAGGGCCGGGGAGCTGTTTTTT
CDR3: CASSSLSGRAGELFF

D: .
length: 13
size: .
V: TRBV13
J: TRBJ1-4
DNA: TGTGCCAGCAGCCGACAGGTTAATGAAAAACTGTTTTTT
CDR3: CASSRQVNEKLFF

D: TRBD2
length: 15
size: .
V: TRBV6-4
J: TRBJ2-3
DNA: TGTGCCAGCAGTGAATTCCGGGGGGGCCCGGATACGCAGTATTTT
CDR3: CASSEFRGGPDTQYF

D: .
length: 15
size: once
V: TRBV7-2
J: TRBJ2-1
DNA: TGTGCCAGCAGCTCCCAGCGGGTAGCCTACAATGAGCAGTTCTTC
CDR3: CASSSQRVAYNEQFF

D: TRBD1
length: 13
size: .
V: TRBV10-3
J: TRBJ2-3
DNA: TGTGCCATCAGGTCACAGGGGTCAGATACGCAGTATTTT
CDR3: CAIRSQGSDTQYF

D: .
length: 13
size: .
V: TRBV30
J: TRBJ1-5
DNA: TGTGCCTGGAGTGTCAGTCACAATCAGCCCCAGCATTTT
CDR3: CAWSVSHNQPQHF

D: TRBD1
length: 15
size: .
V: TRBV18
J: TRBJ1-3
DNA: TGTGCCAGCTCACCAACCGGGACAGGTGGAAACACCATATATTTT
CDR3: CASSPTGTGGNTIYF

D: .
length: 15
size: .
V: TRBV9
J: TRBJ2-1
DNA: TGTGCCAGCAGCGTAGCCGGCGGCTCCTACAATGAGCAGTTCTTC
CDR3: CASSVAGGSYNEQFF

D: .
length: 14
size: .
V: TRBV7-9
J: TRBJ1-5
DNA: TGTGCCAGCAGCTTAGGCCTTAGCAATCAGCCCCAGCATTTT
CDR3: CASSLGLSNQPQHF

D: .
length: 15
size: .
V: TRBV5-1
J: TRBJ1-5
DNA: TGCGCCAGCAGCTTGGAAGGCAGGGAAGCTCAGCCCCAGCATTTT
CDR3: CASSLEGREAQPQHF

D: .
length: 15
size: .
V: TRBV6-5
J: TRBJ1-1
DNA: TGTGCCAGCAGTTACTATGGAGTTGGGAACACTGAAGCTTTCTTT
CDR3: CASSYYGVGNTEAFF

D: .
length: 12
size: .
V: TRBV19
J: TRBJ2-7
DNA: TGTGCCAGTAGTAGACGGGGGGCCGAGCAGTACTTC
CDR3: CASSRRGAEQYF

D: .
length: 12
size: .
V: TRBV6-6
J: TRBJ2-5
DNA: TGTGCCAGCAGACACCTATCCGAGACCCAGTACTTC
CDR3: CASRHLSETQYF

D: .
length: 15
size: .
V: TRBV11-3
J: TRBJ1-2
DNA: TGTGCCAGCAGCGCCAGACAGGACGTGGACTATGGCTACACCTTC
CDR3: CASSARQDVDYGYTF

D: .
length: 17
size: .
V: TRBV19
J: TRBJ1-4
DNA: TGTGCCCCGAACCCCAGGGACCAAAACAAAACTAATGAAAAACTGTTTTTT
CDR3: CAPNPRDQNKTNEKLFF

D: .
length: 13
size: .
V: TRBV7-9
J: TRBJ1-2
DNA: TGTGCCAGCAGCTTTGGCATTATCTATGGCTACACCTTC
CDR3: CASSFGIIYGYTF

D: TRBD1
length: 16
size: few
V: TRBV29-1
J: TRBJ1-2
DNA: TGCAGCGTTGACGGCGAGGGACCGGGACAGGGTAGGGGCTACACCTTC
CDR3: CSVDGEGPGQGRGYTF

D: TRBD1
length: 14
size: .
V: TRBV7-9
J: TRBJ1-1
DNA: TGTGCCAGCAGCTTTCAGGGGGCTAACACTGAAGCTTTCTTT
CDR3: CASSFQGANTEAFF

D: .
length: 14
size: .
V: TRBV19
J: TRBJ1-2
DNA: TGTGCCAGTAGTATAGGGGGGGCCGGGTATGGCTACACCTTC
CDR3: CASSIGGAGYGYTF

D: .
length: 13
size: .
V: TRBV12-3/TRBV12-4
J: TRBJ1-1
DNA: TGCACATCCTATGTGGCGGAGAACACTGAAGCTTTCTTT
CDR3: CTSYVAENTEAFF